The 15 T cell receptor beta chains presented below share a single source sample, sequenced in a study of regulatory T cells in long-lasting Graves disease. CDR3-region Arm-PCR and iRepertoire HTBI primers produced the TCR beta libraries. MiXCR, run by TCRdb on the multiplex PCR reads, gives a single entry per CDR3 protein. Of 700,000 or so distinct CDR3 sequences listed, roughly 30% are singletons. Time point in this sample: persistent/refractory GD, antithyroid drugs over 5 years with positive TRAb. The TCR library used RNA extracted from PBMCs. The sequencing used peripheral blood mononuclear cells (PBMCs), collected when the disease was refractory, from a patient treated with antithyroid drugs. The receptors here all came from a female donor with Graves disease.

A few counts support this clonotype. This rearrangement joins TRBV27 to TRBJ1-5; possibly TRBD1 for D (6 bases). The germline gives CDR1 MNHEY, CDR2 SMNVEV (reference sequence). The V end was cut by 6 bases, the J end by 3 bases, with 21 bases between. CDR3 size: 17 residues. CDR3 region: CASSLAPRGRNNQPQHF. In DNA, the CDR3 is TGTGCCAGCAGCTTGGCGCCGCGGGGGCGGAACAATCAGCCCCAGCATTTT.

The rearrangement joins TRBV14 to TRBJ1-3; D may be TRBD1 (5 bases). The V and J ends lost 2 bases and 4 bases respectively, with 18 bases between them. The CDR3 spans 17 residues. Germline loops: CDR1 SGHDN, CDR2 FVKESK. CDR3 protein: CASSQRWDGVWGNTIYF. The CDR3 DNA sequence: TGTGCCAGCAGCCAAAGATGGGACGGCGTGTGGGGAAACACCATATATTTT.

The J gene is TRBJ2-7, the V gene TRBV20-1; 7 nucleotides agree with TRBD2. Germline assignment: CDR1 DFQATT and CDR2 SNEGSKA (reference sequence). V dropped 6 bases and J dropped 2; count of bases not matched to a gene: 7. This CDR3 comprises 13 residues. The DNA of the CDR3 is TGCAGTGCCCCGGGCGCGGGGGCCTACGAGCAGTACTTC. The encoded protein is CSAPGAGAYEQYF.

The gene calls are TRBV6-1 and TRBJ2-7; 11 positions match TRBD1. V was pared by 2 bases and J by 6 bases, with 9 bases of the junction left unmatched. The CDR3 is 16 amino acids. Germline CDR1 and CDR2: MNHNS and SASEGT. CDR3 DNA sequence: TGTGCCAGCAGTGAACTCTACCGGACAGGGGGCCCCGAGCAGTACTTC. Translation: CASSELYRTGGPEQYF.

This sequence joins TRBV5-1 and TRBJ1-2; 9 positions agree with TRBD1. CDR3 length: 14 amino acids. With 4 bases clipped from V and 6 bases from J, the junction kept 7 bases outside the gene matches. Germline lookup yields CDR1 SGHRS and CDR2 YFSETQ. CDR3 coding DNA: TGCGCCAGCAGCGTGGGGGGACAGGGTCATGGCTACACCTTC. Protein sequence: CASSVGGQGHGYTF.

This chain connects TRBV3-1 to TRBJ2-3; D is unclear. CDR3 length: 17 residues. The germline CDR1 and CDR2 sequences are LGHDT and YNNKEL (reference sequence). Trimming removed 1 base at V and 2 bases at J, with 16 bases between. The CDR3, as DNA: TGTGCCAGCAGCCAAGGAACCCCGCCGGAGAACACAGATACGCAGTATTTT. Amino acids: CASSQGTPPENTDTQYF.

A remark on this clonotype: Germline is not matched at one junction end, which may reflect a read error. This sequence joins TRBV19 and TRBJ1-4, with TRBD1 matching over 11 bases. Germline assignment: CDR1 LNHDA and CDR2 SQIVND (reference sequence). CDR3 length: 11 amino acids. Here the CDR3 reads CASSNGQGAVF. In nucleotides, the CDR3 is TGTGCCAGTAGCAACGGACAGGGGGCGGTTTTT. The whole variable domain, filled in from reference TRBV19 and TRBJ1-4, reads DGGITQSPKYLFRKEGQNVTLSCEQNLNHDAMYWYRQDPGQGLRLIYYSQIVNDFQKGDIAEGYSVSREKKESFPLTVTSAQKNPTAFYLCASSNGQGAVFGSGTQLSVL.

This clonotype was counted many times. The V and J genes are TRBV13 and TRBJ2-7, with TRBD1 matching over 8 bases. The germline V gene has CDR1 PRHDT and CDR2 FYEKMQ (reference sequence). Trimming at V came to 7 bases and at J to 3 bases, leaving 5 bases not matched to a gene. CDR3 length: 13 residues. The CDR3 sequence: CASTRTGYYEQYF. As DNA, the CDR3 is TGTGCCAGCACTAGGACAGGGTACTACGAGCAGTACTTC.

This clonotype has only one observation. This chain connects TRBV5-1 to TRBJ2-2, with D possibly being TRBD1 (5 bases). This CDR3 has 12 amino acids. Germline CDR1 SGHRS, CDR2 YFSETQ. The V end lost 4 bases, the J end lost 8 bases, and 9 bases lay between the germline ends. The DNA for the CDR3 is TGCGCCAGCAGCCAGACAGAAGGGGAGCTGTTTTTT. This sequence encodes CASSQTEGELFF.

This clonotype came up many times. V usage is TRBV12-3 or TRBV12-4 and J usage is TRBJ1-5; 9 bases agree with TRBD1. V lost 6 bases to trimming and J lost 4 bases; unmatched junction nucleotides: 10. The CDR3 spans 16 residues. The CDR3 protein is CASRLQGARGNQPQHF. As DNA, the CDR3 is TGTGCCAGCAGGTTACAGGGGGCGCGGGGTAATCAGCCCCAGCATTTT.

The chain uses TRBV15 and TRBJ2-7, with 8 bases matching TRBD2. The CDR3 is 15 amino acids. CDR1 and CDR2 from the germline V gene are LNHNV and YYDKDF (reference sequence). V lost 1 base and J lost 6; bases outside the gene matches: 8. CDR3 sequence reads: CATSRGTSRWSEQYF. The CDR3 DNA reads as TGTGCCACCAGCAGAGGGACTAGCCGGTGGAGCGAGCAGTACTTC.

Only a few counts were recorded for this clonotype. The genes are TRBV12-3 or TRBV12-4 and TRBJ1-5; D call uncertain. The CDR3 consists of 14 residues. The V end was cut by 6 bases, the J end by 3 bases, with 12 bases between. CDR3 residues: CASSLNGDNQPQHF. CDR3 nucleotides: TGTGCCAGCAGCCTAAATGGTGACAATCAGCCCCAGCATTTT.

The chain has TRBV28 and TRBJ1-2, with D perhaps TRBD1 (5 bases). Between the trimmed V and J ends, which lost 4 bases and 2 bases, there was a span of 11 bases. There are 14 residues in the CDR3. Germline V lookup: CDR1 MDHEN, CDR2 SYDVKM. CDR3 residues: CASSSVDKNYGYTF. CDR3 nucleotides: TGTGCCAGCAGTTCCGTGGACAAGAACTATGGCTACACCTTC.

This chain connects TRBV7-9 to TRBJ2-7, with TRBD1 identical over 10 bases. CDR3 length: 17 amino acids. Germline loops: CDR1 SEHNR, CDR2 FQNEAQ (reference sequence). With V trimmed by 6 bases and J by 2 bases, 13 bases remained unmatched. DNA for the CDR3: TGTGCCAGCAGTCCCGGGACAGGGGCCTTCTCCGCCTACGAGCAGTACTTC. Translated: CASSPGTGAFSAYEQYF.

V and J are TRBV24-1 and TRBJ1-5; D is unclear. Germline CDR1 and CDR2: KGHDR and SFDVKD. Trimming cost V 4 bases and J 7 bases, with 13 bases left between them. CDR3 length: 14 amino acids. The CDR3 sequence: CATSEGPVEQPQHF. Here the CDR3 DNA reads TGTGCCACCAGTGAGGGTCCGGTCGAGCAGCCCCAGCATTTT.